The source of this TCR beta chain is a study of Tregs in tolerant kidney transplant recipients. Using immunoSEQ multiplex PCR, the repertoire was profiled, and TCRdb retains in-frame clones only, with some absent. Here the sample spans about 110,000 clones, around 87% being singletons. Trimming shortened V by 1 base and J by 0 bases, and 5 bases separated the two germline ends. The germline V gene encodes CDR1 LNHDA and CDR2 SQIVND (reference sequence). The CDR3 sequence is 14 residues long. The source is a human donor who received a combined kidney and bone marrow transplant. The V and J genes are TRBV19 and TRBJ2-3; D unclear. The material was CD4+ T cells from blood, obtained before the transplant. The CDR3 DNA sequence: TGTGCCAGTAGTATAGGCAGGAGCACAGATACGCAGTATTTT. Translated: CASSIGRSTDTQYF.